Listed below are T cell receptor beta chains from one sample, sequenced in a study of patients and donors after allogeneic stem cell transplantation. MiXCR, run by TCRdb on the RT-PCR reads, gives a single entry per CDR3 protein. In the table there are around 31,000 distinct CDR3 sequences, 6.8% of which are singletons. Sequencing used blood, either unsorted or a sorted T cell fraction (not recorded which). These TCRs come from a human donor who was either an allogeneic HSCT recipient or a stem cell or donor lymphocyte infusion donor (not recorded which). It is not recorded whose cells these are; they may come from a transplant donor. CDR3s include the opening cysteine and the closing phenylalanine or tryptophan. The order of the fields is D gene, V gene, CDR3 protein. A D gene is named only where the DNA matches it firmly.

d_call: TRBD2
v_call: TRBV4-2
cdr3_aa: CASSQDGSGDLGQYF

d_call: NA
v_call: TRBV6-6
cdr3_aa: CASSYWVWVTTEAFF

d_call: NA
v_call: TRBV29-1
cdr3_aa: CSVGLGARTDTQYF

d_call: NA
v_call: TRBV5-8
cdr3_aa: CASSLRAPKNIQYF

d_call: NA
v_call: TRBV28
cdr3_aa: CASSLGGAYSPLHF

d_call: NA
v_call: TRBV6-4
cdr3_aa: CASSDATDTQYF

d_call: NA
v_call: TRBV11-3
cdr3_aa: CASSLTHSPNQPQHF

d_call: NA
v_call: TRBV7-9
cdr3_aa: CASSPEVWSEQYF

d_call: TRBD2
v_call: TRBV20-1
cdr3_aa: CSATGTSGSMDSYNEQFF

d_call: NA
v_call: TRBV4-3
cdr3_aa: CASSQALNQPQHF

d_call: NA
v_call: TRBV15
cdr3_aa: CATSREQTSRGYNEQFF

d_call: NA
v_call: TRBV20-1
cdr3_aa: CSARGREGGNTIYF

d_call: NA
v_call: TRBV6-2/TRBV6-3
cdr3_aa: CASSYFGDTQYF

d_call: TRBD2
v_call: TRBV5-5
cdr3_aa: CASSLWGRTSGSYEQYF

d_call: TRBD2
v_call: TRBV11-2
cdr3_aa: CASSVLGGRMDTQYF

d_call: TRBD1
v_call: TRBV18
cdr3_aa: CASSPMGQHNSPLHF

d_call: NA
v_call: TRBV5-6
cdr3_aa: CASSLFPDSSYKQYF

d_call: TRBD2
v_call: TRBV25-1
cdr3_aa: CASSEIGRPGLAGQETQYF

d_call: NA
v_call: TRBV27
cdr3_aa: CASSLGSGSEQYF

d_call: NA
v_call: TRBV7-8
cdr3_aa: CASSQHPQETQYF

d_call: NA
v_call: TRBV9
cdr3_aa: CASSVGQISYEQYF

d_call: TRBD1
v_call: TRBV18
cdr3_aa: CASSPQQGANSDTQYF

d_call: TRBD1
v_call: TRBV3-1
cdr3_aa: CASSQAGTVNSPLHF

d_call: TRBD2
v_call: TRBV7-9
cdr3_aa: CASSLKLQGLAGDEQYF

d_call: NA
v_call: TRBV12-3/TRBV12-4
cdr3_aa: CASNKDTYNEQFF

d_call: TRBD1
v_call: TRBV7-9
cdr3_aa: CASSLGGQPNSPLHF

d_call: NA
v_call: TRBV7-2
cdr3_aa: CASSYRSHGYTF

d_call: NA
v_call: TRBV28
cdr3_aa: CASSLAARSRTQYF

d_call: NA
v_call: TRBV15
cdr3_aa: CATSRVTINNEQFF

d_call: NA
v_call: TRBV4-1
cdr3_aa: CASSQVSYNEQFF

d_call: NA
v_call: TRBV5-1
cdr3_aa: CASSLVGRIGFSGANVLTF

d_call: TRBD1
v_call: TRBV28
cdr3_aa: CASSLPGQGKAFF

d_call: NA
v_call: TRBV6-2/TRBV6-3
cdr3_aa: CASRRDTQAYEQYF

d_call: TRBD1
v_call: TRBV3-1
cdr3_aa: CASSPGQGAAEQYF

d_call: TRBD2
v_call: TRBV7-2
cdr3_aa: CASSSRLAGQYNEQFF

d_call: NA
v_call: TRBV4-2
cdr3_aa: CASSQVTGGPETQYF

d_call: NA
v_call: TRBV20-1
cdr3_aa: CSATGGASGSTDTQYF

d_call: NA
v_call: TRBV4-2
cdr3_aa: CASSQETSYEQYF

d_call: TRBD2
v_call: TRBV5-4
cdr3_aa: CASSPSGRAPYEQYF

d_call: TRBD1
v_call: TRBV12-3/TRBV12-4
cdr3_aa: CASSGPTGEETQYF

d_call: TRBD2
v_call: TRBV28
cdr3_aa: CASSFSGLAVEQYF

d_call: NA
v_call: TRBV20-1
cdr3_aa: CSARSTDTQYF

d_call: NA
v_call: TRBV11-2
cdr3_aa: CASSLTTSNQPQHF

d_call: NA
v_call: TRBV29-1
cdr3_aa: CSVEKDREAFF

d_call: TRBD2
v_call: TRBV5-1
cdr3_aa: CASSLEPDSGRNEQFF

d_call: NA
v_call: TRBV20-1
cdr3_aa: CSARAGQNYGYTF

d_call: NA
v_call: TRBV2
cdr3_aa: CASSEGLHNQPQHF

d_call: TRBD2
v_call: TRBV7-6
cdr3_aa: CASSLLPPSGNTGELFF